The rows below give T cell receptor beta chains drawn from one sample of a study of blood T cells in healthy people across ages. TCRdb reprocessed the 5' RACE reads via MiXCR and lists one record per CDR3 protein. The table has 1.5 million or so distinct CDR3 sequences, 42% seen once; the top ten hold about 4.1%. The material sequenced was blood. The receptor set was obtained from a woman in her late teens or twenties in good health. Both conserved end residues are part of each CDR3. D genes are given only for firm matches. Where a row states a size, it is once, few, many or the class of an expanded clone; other rows omit it.

d_gene	j_gene	abundance	v_gene	CDR3aa	CDR3nt
-	TRBJ2-7	-	TRBV7-7	CASSLGPIAYEQYF	TGTGCTAGCAGCTTAGGTCCGATCGCCTACGAGCAGTACTTC
-	TRBJ1-4	-	TRBV2	CASIQSATNEKLFF	TGTGCCAGCATACAGAGTGCAACTAATGAAAAACTGTTTTTT
-	TRBJ1-2	-	TRBV7-9	CASSFSAIFYGYTF	TGTGCCAGCAGCTTTTCTGCTATCTTCTATGGCTACACCTTC
-	TRBJ1-2	-	TRBV7-2	CASSFDRGGREVYGYTF	TGTGCCAGCAGCTTCGATCGGGGGGGCAGGGAGGTCTATGGCTACACCTTC
-	TRBJ2-1	-	TRBV4-3	CASSQEWGVGSYNEQFF	TGCGCCAGCAGCCAAGAATGGGGGGTGGGATCCTACAATGAGCAGTTCTTC
-	TRBJ1-4	-	TRBV7-2	CASSESYNEKLFF	TGTGCCAGCAGCGAGTCTTATAATGAAAAACTGTTTTTT
-	TRBJ1-1	-	TRBV27	CASQGSPHTEAFF	TGTGCCTCCCAGGGGTCTCCACACACTGAAGCTTTCTTT
TRBD1	TRBJ2-3	few	TRBV11-2	CASSLWDRDTDTQYF	TGTGCCAGCAGCCTCTGGGACAGGGACACAGATACGCAGTATTTT
-	TRBJ2-1	-	TRBV24-1	CATGKVGGHPNNEQFF	TGTGCCACCGGAAAAGTTGGGGGGCACCCCAACAATGAGCAGTTCTTC
-	TRBJ1-3	-	TRBV7-9	CASREEGGSGNTIYF	TGTGCCAGCAGGGAAGAAGGGGGGTCTGGAAACACCATATATTTT
-	TRBJ1-2	-	TRBV29-1	CSVDSGDPYGYTF	TGCAGCGTTGATAGCGGGGATCCCTATGGCTACACCTTC
TRBD2	TRBJ2-2	-	TRBV12-3/TRBV12-4	CASSLRIRKGLAGGKLANTGELFF	TGTGCCAGCAGTTTACGGATACGCAAGGGACTAGCGGGAGGGAAGCTGGCGAACACCGGGGAGCTGTTTTTT
TRBD1	TRBJ1-2	many	TRBV7-2	CAGGPTGIGYTF	TGTGCCGGTGGTCCGACAGGGATTGGCTACACCTTC
TRBD1	TRBJ1-1	-	TRBV14	CASSQGGTGVFGTEAFF	TGTGCCAGCAGCCAAGGCGGGACAGGGGTCTTCGGGACTGAAGCTTTCTTT
-	TRBJ2-1	-	TRBV29-1	CSVSQSSYNEQFF	TGCAGCGTTTCACAGAGCTCCTACAATGAGCAGTTCTTC
TRBD2	TRBJ2-1	few	TRBV20-1	CSARDMLAVYNEQFF	TGCAGTGCTAGAGATATGCTAGCGGTCTACAATGAGCAGTTCTTC
TRBD2	TRBJ2-5	-	TRBV7-2	CASSFVAGGPQETQYF	TGTGCCAGCAGCTTTGTGGCGGGGGGGCCCCAAGAGACCCAGTACTTC
-	TRBJ2-5	-	TRBV20-1	CSAKGREEWTQYF	TGCAGTGCCAAAGGAAGGGAGGAGTGGACCCAGTACTTC
TRBD2	TRBJ2-3	-	TRBV20-1	CSTQRGSADTQYF	TGCAGTACCCAGCGGGGAAGCGCAGATACGCAGTATTTT
-	TRBJ2-7	-	TRBV29-1	CSARDGPYEQYF	TGCAGCGCAAGGGACGGGCCCTACGAGCAGTACTTC
TRBD2	TRBJ2-1	few	TRBV4-1	CASSWSGGQNEQFF	TGCGCCAGCAGCTGGAGCGGGGGGCAAAATGAGCAGTTCTTC
-	TRBJ2-1	few	TRBV20-1	CSATEGDNEQFF	TGCAGTGCTACTGAGGGAGACAATGAGCAGTTCTTC
TRBD2	TRBJ2-1	few	TRBV27	CASSAGLAGVRMDEQFF	TGTGCCAGCAGTGCCGGACTAGCGGGAGTCAGAATGGATGAGCAGTTCTTC
-	TRBJ2-1	-	TRBV24-1	CATSDLSSPFYNEQFF	TGTGCCACCAGTGATTTGAGTAGCCCCTTTTACAATGAGCAGTTCTTC
-	TRBJ2-3	few	TRBV2	CASSRDAGSTDTQYF	TGTGCCAGCAGTCGGGACGCAGGATCCACAGATACGCAGTATTTT
-	TRBJ1-1	-	TRBV20-1	CSQKPGGTEAFF	TGCAGCCAGAAACCTGGGGGCACTGAAGCTTTCTTT
TRBD1	TRBJ1-6	-	TRBV4-1	CASSHLQGMDSPLHF	TGCGCCAGCAGCCACTTACAGGGGATGGATTCACCCCTCCACTTT
TRBD1	TRBJ1-1	-	TRBV29-1	CSVAYRGLTNTEAFF	TGCAGCGTTGCGTACAGGGGTTTGACGAACACTGAAGCTTTCTTT
TRBD1	TRBJ2-7	-	TRBV27	CASSYTGDRHYEQYF	TGTGCCAGCAGTTATACTGGGGACAGACACTACGAGCAGTACTTC
-	TRBJ1-4	few	TRBV20-1	CSARKVERDFGKLFF	TGCAGTGCTAGAAAGGTCGAGAGGGATTTTGGAAAACTGTTTTTT
-	TRBJ1-5	-	TRBV28	CASSKQTYSNQPQHF	TGTGCCAGCAGCAAACAGACTTATAGCAATCAGCCCCAGCATTTT
-	TRBJ2-5	-	TRBV5-6	CASSLLVGKITGQETQYF	TGTGCCAGCAGCTTGTTGGTAGGGAAGATAACTGGACAAGAGACCCAGTACTTC
TRBD1	TRBJ1-6	many	TRBV20-1	CSARDSGTEYNSPLHF	TGCAGTGCTAGAGATTCCGGGACAGAATATAATTCACCCCTCCACTTT
TRBD1	TRBJ2-1	few	TRBV6-6	CASSYLGTAGKFF	TGTGCCAGCAGTTACCTGGGGACAGCTGGGAAGTTCTTC